The 28 T cell receptor beta chains below all came from one sample that was sequenced in a study of shared clonotypes between healthy human individuals. TCRdb's copy holds only in-frame clones and misses some; the assay was immunoSEQ multiplex PCR. This table has roughly 1.4 million clones, approximately 98.5% appearing once. The sequenced material came from naive CD4+ T cells sorted from blood. The subset denotes: CD45RA+ positively selected. The source of these receptors is a man younger than 45 in good health.

In this sample, this clone turned up once. This chain connects TRBV7-2 to TRBJ2-7; a weak D match, TRBD2 (6 bases). CDR1 and CDR2 (germline): SGHTA, FQGNSA. The V end was cut by 1 base, the J end by 3 bases, with 10 bases between. The CDR3 runs to 14 residues. CDR3 nucleotide sequence: TGTGCCAGCAGCTTAGATAGCGGACGCTACGAGCAGTACTTC. Amino acid sequence: CASSLDSGRYEQYF. The full variable domain, with the rest looked up from reference TRBV7-2 and TRBJ2-7, is GAGVSQSPSNKVTEKGKDVELRCDPISGHTALYWYRQSLGQGLEFLIYFQGNSAPDKSGLPSDRFSAERTGGSVSTLTIQRTQQEDSAVYLCASSLDSGRYEQYFGPGTRLTVT.

J is TRBJ1-4 and V is TRBV7-8; 7 nucleotides match TRBD1. J gave up 5 bases and V 3 bases, and 6 bases lay outside the gene matches. The CDR3 runs to 15 residues. Germline loops: CDR1 SGHVS, CDR2 FQNEAQ. The CDR3 bases are TGTGCCAGCAGCTTTGGACAGGCCCCGAATGAAAAACTGTTTTTT. Translating gives CASSFGQAPNEKLFF.

The gene calls are TRBV6-5 and TRBJ2-7; no definite D call. CDR3 length equals 13 residues. Germline assignment: CDR1 MNHEY and CDR2 SVGAGI. The germline V and J ends were trimmed by 6 bases and 2 bases, with 11 bases remaining between them. The DNA for the CDR3 is TGTGCCAGCAGAACCCGCGGCCCCTACGAGCAGTACTTC. Translated: CASRTRGPYEQYF.

As to this clone: An end of the junction differs from the germline gene, which may be a read error. The chain is built from TRBV15 and TRBJ1-1; TRBD1 matches 9 bases. In germline, CDR1 is LNHNV, CDR2 YYDKDF (reference sequence). The CDR3 covers 15 residues. The CDR3 region is CTTSIRTGEDTEAFF. The DNA of the CDR3 is TGTACCACCAGCATTAGGACAGGGGAGGACACTGAAGCTTTCTTT.

As regards this clone: This sample includes further DNA sequences coding for the same CDR3. The V and J genes are TRBV10-1 and TRBJ1-1, with D hard to call. V lost 3 bases to trimming and J lost 2 bases, with 7 bases between them. This CDR3 has 13 residues. Germline V gene lookup returns CDR1 WNHNN and CDR2 SYGVQD (reference sequence). In DNA form, the CDR3 reads TGCGCCAGCAGTGAACAAGTAAACACTGAAGCTTTCTTT. Protein: CASSEQVNTEAFF.

V is TRBV15 and J is TRBJ2-7, with 8 bases fitting TRBD1. The CDR3 totals 16 residues. Per germline, CDR1 LNHNV and CDR2 YYDKDF (reference sequence). V lost 4 bases, J lost 0 bases, and 8 bases stayed unmatched. This chain's CDR3 is CATSITPGQASYEQYF. CDR3 bases: TGTGCCACCAGCATAACCCCGGGACAGGCCTCCTACGAGCAGTACTTC.

The CDR3 loop reads CASSVVSGTGVGNTIYF. Here the CDR3 DNA reads TGTGCCAGCAGCGTAGTTAGTGGGACAGGAGTTGGAAACACCATATATTTT. The chain joins TRBV9 to TRBJ1-3, with 8 bases matching TRBD1. The J segment lost 3 bases and the V segment lost 0 bases, leaving 8 bases of the junction unmatched. CDR1 SGDLS and CDR2 YYNGEE come from the germline V gene. This CDR3 comprises 17 residues.

The J gene is TRBJ2-1, the V gene TRBV12-5; a weak D match, TRBD1 (7 bases). V was trimmed by 8 bases and J by 8 bases, leaving 19 bases between them. The CDR3 length is 14 residues. Per the germline V gene, CDR1 is LGHNT and CDR2 is FRNRAP. The CDR3 bases are TGTGCTAGTAAGGTAGGGGGCGCGGGGCATGAGCAGTTCTTC. Its protein product is CASKVGGAGHEQFF.

J is TRBJ1-2 and V is TRBV28; D gene unclear. CDR1 and CDR2 (germline): MDHEN, SYDVKM. The CDR3 sequence is 16 residues long. V was cut by 4 bases and J by 2 bases, with 17 bases left in between. CDR3 nucleotides: TGTGCCAGCAGTTCACCCTCACAGCGCTCAAACTATGGCTACACCTTC. Translating gives CASSSPSQRSNYGYTF.

The gene calls are TRBV5-1 and TRBJ2-5, with D perhaps TRBD2 (7 bases). The CDR3 sequence is 14 residues long. Germline CDR1 and CDR2: SGHRS and YFSETQ. Trimming removed 4 bases at V and 4 bases at J, with 14 bases between. CDR3 amino acids: CASSPPRGGETQYF. The CDR3 coding sequence is TGCGCCAGCAGCCCCCCGAGGGGGGGAGAGACCCAGTACTTC.

The chain joins TRBV19 to TRBJ2-3; 7 bases map to TRBD2. The length of the CDR3 is 13 residues. Per the germline V gene, CDR1 is LNHDA and CDR2 is SQIVND (reference sequence). V was clipped by 5 bases and J by 3 bases; unmatched bases: 2. The CDR3 reads CASSLGGTDTQYF. The CDR3 region has the DNA TGTGCCAGTAGTCTGGGGGGGACAGATACGCAGTATTTT.

The chain links TRBV5-1 to TRBJ2-6, with TRBD1 matching 7 bases. The CDR3 extends over 18 amino acids. The junction had 7 bases not matched to a gene; V was cut back by 1 base and J by 0 bases. Per germline, CDR1 SGHRS and CDR2 YFSETQ. The CDR3 DNA follows: TGCGCCAGCAGCTTGAATCCGGGACAGAGCTCTGGGGCCAACGTCCTGACTTTC. It encodes CASSLNPGQSSGANVLTF. Complete variable domain (other parts from reference TRBV5-1 and TRBJ2-6): KAGVTQTPRYLIKTRGQQVTLSCSPISGHRSVSWYQQTPGQGLQFLFEYFSETQRNKGNFPGRFSGRQFSNSRSEMNVSTLELGDSALYLCASSLNPGQSSGANVLTFGAGSRLTVL.

The chain joins TRBV6-1 to TRBJ1-2, with TRBD1 matching over 7 bases. V lost 10 bases to trimming and J lost 4 bases; unmatched junction nucleotides: 12. The CDR3 is 14 residues long. Germline CDR1 MNHNS, CDR2 SASEGT. CDR3: CATSRDSTFYGYTF. In DNA, the CDR3 is TGTGCCACGAGTCGGGACAGCACTTTCTATGGCTACACCTTC.

Comments on this clone: At the DNA level, this CDR3 is encoded by other sequences in the same sample as well. The chain recombines TRBV5-1 with TRBJ2-5; D might be TRBD2 (6 bases). The V gene lost 4 bases and the J gene lost 4 bases, with 11 bases spanning the gap. This CDR3 spans 13 amino acids. Germline V gene data show CDR1 as SGHRS and CDR2 as YFSETQ. The DNA of the CDR3 is TGCGCCAGCAGCCCCCCCGGGGGAGAGACCCAGTACTTC. Protein product: CASSPPGGETQYF.

The V call is TRBV20-1, the J call TRBJ2-1; tentative D call: TRBD2 (6 bases). Trimming took 4 bases from V and 15 from J, leaving 16 bases between them. The CDR3 extends over 11 amino acids. In germline, CDR1 is DFQATT, CDR2 SNEGSKA (reference sequence). As DNA, the CDR3 is TGCAGTGCTATTACGGGAGCGAGTCTGTTCTTC. This gives the protein CSAITGASLFF.

V gene TRBV10-3 combines with J gene TRBJ2-5, with D possibly matching TRBD1 (5 bases). The CDR3 sequence is 13 residues long. Germline V CDR1 and CDR2: ENHRY, SYGVKD. Trimming pared 6 bases from V and 2 bases from J, leaving 10 bases between. The CDR3 bases are TGTGCCATCAGCCACGACAGTCAAGAGACCCAGTACTTC. This encodes CAISHDSQETQYF.

This chain links TRBV5-1 with TRBJ2-5; 8 positions agree with TRBD1. The germline V gene has CDR1 SGHRS and CDR2 YFSETQ. The V gene end was trimmed by 3 bases and the J gene end by 0 bases; junction bases not matched to a gene: 7. The CDR3 extends over 16 amino acids. CDR3 loop: CASSYSGTGDQETQYF. The CDR3 DNA reads as TGCGCCAGCAGCTACTCCGGGACAGGTGACCAAGAGACCCAGTACTTC.

This sequence joins TRBV7-2 and TRBJ2-3, with D hard to call. The CDR3 length is 13 residues. Per the germline V gene, CDR1 is SGHTA and CDR2 is FQGNSA. V was clipped by 4 bases and J by 6 bases, with 11 bases between them. The DNA for the CDR3 is TGTGCCAGCAGCTCCCCCCCCCACGATACGCAGTATTTT. Its translation is CASSSPPHDTQYF.

This chain links TRBV15 with TRBJ1-4; 8 bases match TRBD1. CDR3 length: 19 amino acids. Unmatched junction bases numbered 12, after V lost 1 base and J lost 2 bases. Germline V gene sequence: CDR1 LNHNV, CDR2 YYDKDF (reference sequence). Written as DNA, the CDR3 is TGTGCCACCAGCAGAGTTGTATGGCAGGGGGCCAGTACTAATGAAAAACTGTTTTTT. Translating gives CATSRVVWQGASTNEKLFF.

The chain is built from TRBV11-2 and TRBJ2-5; TRBD1 is a possible D gene (6 bases). This CDR3 contains 12 residues. Trimming took off 2 bases at V and 5 bases at J, with 6 bases between the two ends. CDR1 is SGHAT, CDR2 FQNNGV, per germline. The CDR3 DNA reads as TGTGCCAGCAGCTTACAGGGGGAGACCCAGTACTTC. This encodes CASSLQGETQYF.

This clone showed up just once. This chain connects TRBV5-1 to TRBJ2-1, with TRBD2 as a possible D gene (5 bases). The V end lost 4 bases, the J end lost 7 bases, and 24 bases lay between the germline ends. Looked up from germline, CDR1 is SGHRS and CDR2 is YFSETQ. This CDR3 contains 17 residues. The CDR3 protein is CASSLSRTASGSNEQFF. As DNA, the CDR3 is TGCGCCAGCAGCCTCAGCCGCACCGCCTCGGGATCAAATGAGCAGTTCTTC.

J is TRBJ2-2 and V is TRBV10-3, with D possibly matching TRBD1 (6 bases). V was cut by 6 bases and J by 6 bases, with 11 bases left in between. This CDR3 has 13 residues. The germline V gene encodes CDR1 ENHRY and CDR2 SYGVKD. Here the CDR3 reads CAISLQGPGELFF. CDR3 sequence (DNA): TGTGCCATCAGCCTGCAGGGGCCCGGGGAGCTGTTTTTT.

V and J are TRBV27 and TRBJ2-7; a weak D match, TRBD1 (6 bases). V was shortened by 2 bases and J by 4 bases, with 12 bases between the two germline ends. This CDR3 has 14 residues. From germline, CDR1 is MNHEY and CDR2 SMNVEV (reference sequence). The CDR3: CASSLVQGTYEQYF. DNA of the CDR3: TGTGCCAGCAGTTTAGTACAGGGCACTTACGAGCAGTACTTC.

V and J are TRBV7-3 and TRBJ1-1; D perhaps matches TRBD1 (6 bases). In germline, CDR1 is SGHTA, CDR2 FQGTGA. V was cut by 5 bases and J by 1 base, with 11 bases left in between. There are 14 residues in the CDR3. CDR3 in amino acids: CASSPQGENTEAFF. CDR3 sequence (DNA): TGTGCCAGCAGCCCACAGGGAGAGAACACTGAAGCTTTCTTT.

The chain has TRBV5-1 and TRBJ2-7; D may correspond to TRBD1 or TRBD2 (6 bases each). This CDR3 is built from 14 residues. Trimming took off 4 bases at V and 5 bases at J, with 16 bases between the two ends. The germline V gene encodes CDR1 SGHRS and CDR2 YFSETQ. The CDR3 bases are TGCGCCAGCAGCAGGGGGGACCCCGCGAACGAGCAGTACTTC. Residues: CASSRGDPANEQYF.

J is TRBJ2-5 and V is TRBV6-1, with a tentative D call TRBD1 (5 bases). Per germline, CDR1 MNHNS and CDR2 SASEGT. Trimming cost V 11 bases and J 4 bases, with 14 bases left between them. There are 12 residues in the CDR3. CDR3 nucleotides: TGTGCCTATTCCAGGGCAAGAGAGACCCAGTACTTC. This sequence encodes CAYSRARETQYF.

This clone appeared once. The rearrangement uses TRBV21-1 and TRBJ1-3; TRBD1, the D gene given by the table, was not confirmed from the DNA. TRBV21-1 has pseudogene status. The CDR3 has 13 amino acids. CDR3 in DNA: TGTGCCAGCAGCACCAGGGAAGGAAACACCATATATTTT. As protein: CASSTREGNTIYF.

The chain employs TRBV7-2 and TRBJ2-4; D is ambiguous. Germline V CDR1 and CDR2: SGHTA, FQGNSA. The CDR3 has 14 residues. V lost 7 bases to trimming and J lost 0 bases, with 10 bases between them. CDR3 sequence reads: CASIQDPAKNIQYF. CDR3 in DNA: TGTGCCAGCATCCAGGACCCAGCCAAAAACATTCAGTACTTC.